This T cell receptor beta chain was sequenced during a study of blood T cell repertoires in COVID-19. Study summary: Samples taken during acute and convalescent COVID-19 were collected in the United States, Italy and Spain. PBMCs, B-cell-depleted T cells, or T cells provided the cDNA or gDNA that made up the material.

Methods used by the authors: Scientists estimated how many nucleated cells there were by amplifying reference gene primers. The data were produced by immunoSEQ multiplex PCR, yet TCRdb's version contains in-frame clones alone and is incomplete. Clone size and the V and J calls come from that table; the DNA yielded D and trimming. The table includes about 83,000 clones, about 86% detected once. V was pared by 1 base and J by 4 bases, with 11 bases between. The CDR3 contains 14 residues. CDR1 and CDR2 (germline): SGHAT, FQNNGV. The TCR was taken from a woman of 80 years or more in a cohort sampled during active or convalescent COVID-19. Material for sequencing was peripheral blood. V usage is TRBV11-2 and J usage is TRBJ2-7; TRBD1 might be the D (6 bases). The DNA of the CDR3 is TGTGCCAGCAGCTTAGCTCAGGGGATTTACGAGCAGTACTTC. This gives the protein CASSLAQGIYEQYF.